This record covers a single T cell receptor beta chain. The data derive from a study of T cell changes during pregnancy in multiple sclerosis. The CDR3 sequence is 15 residues long. V shed 3 bases and J 2 bases; nucleotides not matched to a gene: 8. Germline-derived CDR1 and CDR2 are SGHKS and YYEKEE (reference sequence). Some clones are missing from TCRdb's copy, which holds only in-frame ones; the method was immunoSEQ multiplex PCR. The profile shows 25,000 to 35,000 clones, approximately 89% of them singletons. This material consisted of CD8+ T cells from peripheral blood mononuclear cells, taken in the first trimester of pregnancy. The rearrangement joins TRBV5-5 to TRBJ2-7; 7 positions agree with TRBD1. The receptor comes from a female donor with multiple sclerosis, enrolled in a pregnancy study. CDR3: CASSYRGTVAYEQYF. The CDR3 nucleotides are TGTGCCAGCAGCTATCGTGGGACAGTAGCCTACGAGCAGTACTTC.